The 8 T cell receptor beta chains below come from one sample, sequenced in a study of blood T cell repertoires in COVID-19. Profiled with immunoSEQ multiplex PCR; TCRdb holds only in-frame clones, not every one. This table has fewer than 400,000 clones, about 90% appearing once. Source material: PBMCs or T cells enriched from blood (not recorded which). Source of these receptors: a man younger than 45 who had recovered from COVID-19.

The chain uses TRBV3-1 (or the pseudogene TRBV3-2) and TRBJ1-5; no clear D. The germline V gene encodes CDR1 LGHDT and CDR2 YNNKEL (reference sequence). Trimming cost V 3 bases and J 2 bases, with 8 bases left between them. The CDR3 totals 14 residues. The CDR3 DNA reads TGTGCCAGCAGCCAGGGAGAGGGCAATCAGCCCCAGCATTTT. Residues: CASSQGEGNQPQHF.

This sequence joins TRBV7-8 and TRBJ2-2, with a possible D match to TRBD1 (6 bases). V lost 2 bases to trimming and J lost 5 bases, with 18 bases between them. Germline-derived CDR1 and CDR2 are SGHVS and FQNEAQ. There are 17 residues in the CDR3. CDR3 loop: CASSLSPGDLGTGELFF. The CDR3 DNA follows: TGTGCCAGCAGCTTAAGCCCAGGGGATTTGGGGACCGGGGAGCTGTTTTTT. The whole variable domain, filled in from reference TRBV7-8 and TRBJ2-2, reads GAGVSQSPRYKVAKRGQDVALRCDPISGHVSLFWYQQALGQGPEFLTYFQNEAQLDKSGLPSDRFFAERPEGSVSTLKIQRTQQEDSAVYLCASSLSPGDLGTGELFFGEGSRLTVL.

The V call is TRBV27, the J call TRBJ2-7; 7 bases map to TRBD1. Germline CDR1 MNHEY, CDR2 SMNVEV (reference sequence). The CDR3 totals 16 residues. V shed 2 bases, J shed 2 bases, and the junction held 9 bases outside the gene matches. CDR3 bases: TGTGCCAGCAGTTTACGGGACAGATCTTTCCCCTACGAGCAGTACTTC. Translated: CASSLRDRSFPYEQYF.

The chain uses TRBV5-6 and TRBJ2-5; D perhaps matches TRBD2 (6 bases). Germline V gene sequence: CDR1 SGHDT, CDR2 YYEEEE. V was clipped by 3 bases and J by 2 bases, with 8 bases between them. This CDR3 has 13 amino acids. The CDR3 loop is CASSSGTQETQYF. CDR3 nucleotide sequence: TGTGCCAGCAGCTCCGGGACTCAAGAGACCCAGTACTTC.

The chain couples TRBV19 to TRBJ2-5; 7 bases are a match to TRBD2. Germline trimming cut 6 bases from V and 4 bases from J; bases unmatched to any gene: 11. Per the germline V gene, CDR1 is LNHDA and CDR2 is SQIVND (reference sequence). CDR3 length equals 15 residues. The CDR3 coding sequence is TGTGCCAGTAGCCGGGACTACGACCACGCAGAGACCCAGTACTTC. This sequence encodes CASSRDYDHAETQYF.

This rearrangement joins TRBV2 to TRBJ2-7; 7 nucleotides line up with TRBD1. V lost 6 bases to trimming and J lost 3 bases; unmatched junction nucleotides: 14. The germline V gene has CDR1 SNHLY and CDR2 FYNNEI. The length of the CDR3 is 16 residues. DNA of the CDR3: TGTGCCAGCAGCCCTCCAGCGAGGGCAGGGGGCTACGAGCAGTACTTC. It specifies CASSPPARAGGYEQYF.

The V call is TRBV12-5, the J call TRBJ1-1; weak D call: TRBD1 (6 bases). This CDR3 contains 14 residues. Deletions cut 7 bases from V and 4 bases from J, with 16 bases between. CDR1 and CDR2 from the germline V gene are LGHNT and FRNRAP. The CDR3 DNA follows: TGTGCTAGTGTCCCCGACAGGTGGGCCACTGAAGCTTTCTTT. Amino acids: CASVPDRWATEAFF.

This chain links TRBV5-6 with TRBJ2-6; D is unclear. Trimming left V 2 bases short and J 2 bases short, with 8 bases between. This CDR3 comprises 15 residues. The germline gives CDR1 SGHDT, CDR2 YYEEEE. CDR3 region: CASSFAGTGANVLTF. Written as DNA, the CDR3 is TGTGCCAGCAGCTTCGCTGGCACTGGGGCCAACGTCCTGACTTTC.